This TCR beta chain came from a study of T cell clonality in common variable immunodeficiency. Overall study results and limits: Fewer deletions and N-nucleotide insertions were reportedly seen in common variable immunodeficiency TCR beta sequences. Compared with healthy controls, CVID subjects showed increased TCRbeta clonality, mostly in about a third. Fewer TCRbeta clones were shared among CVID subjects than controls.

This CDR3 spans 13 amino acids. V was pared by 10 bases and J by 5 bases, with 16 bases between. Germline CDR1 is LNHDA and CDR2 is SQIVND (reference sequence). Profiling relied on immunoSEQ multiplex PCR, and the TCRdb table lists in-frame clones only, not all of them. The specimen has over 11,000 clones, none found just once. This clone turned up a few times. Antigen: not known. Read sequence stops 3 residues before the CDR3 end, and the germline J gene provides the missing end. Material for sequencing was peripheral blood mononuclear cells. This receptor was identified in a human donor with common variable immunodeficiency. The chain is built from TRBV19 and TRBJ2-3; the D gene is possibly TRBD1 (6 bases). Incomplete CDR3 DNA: TGTGCCACTTCGGAACGCAGGGGAGATACG. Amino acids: CATSERRGDT. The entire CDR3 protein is CATSERRGDTQYF.